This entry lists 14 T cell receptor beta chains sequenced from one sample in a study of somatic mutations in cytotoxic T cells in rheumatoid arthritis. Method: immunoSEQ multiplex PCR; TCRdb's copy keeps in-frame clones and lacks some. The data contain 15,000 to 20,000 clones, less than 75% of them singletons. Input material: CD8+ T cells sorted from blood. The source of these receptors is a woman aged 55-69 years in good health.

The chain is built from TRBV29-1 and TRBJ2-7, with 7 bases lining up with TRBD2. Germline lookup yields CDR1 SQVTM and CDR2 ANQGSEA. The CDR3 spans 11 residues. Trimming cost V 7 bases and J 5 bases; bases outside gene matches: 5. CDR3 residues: CSAAGDDEQYF. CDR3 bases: TGCAGCGCCGCGGGGGACGACGAGCAGTACTTC.

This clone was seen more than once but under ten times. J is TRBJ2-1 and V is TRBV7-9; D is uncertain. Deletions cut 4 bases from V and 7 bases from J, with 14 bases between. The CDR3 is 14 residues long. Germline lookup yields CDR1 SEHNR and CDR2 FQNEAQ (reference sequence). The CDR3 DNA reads TGTGCCAGCAGCTCCGAGTATGAGACTAATGAGCAGTTCTTC. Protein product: CASSSEYETNEQFF.

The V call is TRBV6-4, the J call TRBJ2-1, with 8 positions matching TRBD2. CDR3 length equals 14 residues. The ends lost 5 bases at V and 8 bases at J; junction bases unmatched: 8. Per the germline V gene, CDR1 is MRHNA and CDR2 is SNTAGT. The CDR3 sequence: CASSPRGGGDEQFF. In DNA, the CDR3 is TGTGCCAGCAGTCCCCGGGGGGGAGGAGATGAGCAGTTCTTC.

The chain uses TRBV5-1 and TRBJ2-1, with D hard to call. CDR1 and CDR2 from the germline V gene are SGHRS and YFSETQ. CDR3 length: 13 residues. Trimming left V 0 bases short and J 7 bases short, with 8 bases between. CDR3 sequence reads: CASSLARVNEQFF. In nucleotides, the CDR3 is TGCGCCAGCAGCTTGGCTAGAGTGAATGAGCAGTTCTTC. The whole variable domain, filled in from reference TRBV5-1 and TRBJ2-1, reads KAGVTQTPRYLIKTRGQQVTLSCSPISGHRSVSWYQQTPGQGLQFLFEYFSETQRNKGNFPGRFSGRQFSNSRSEMNVSTLELGDSALYLCASSLARVNEQFFGPGTRLTVL.

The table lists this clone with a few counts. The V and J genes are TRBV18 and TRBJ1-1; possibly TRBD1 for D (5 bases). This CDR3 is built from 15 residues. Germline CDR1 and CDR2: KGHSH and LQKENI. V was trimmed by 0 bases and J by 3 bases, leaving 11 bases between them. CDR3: CASSPPAGGHTEAFF. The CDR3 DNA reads TGTGCCAGCTCACCACCTGCGGGGGGACACACTGAAGCTTTCTTT.

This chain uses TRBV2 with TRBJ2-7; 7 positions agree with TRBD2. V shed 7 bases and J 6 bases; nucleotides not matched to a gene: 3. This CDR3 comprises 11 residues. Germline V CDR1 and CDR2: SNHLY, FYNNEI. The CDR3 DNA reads TGTGCCAGCATGGGGGGGGTCGAGCAGTACTTC. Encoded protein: CASMGGVEQYF.

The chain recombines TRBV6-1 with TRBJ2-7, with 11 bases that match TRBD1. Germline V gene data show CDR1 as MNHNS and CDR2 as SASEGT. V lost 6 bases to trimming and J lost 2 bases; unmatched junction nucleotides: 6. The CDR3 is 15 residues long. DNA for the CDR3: TGTGCCAGCAGCCAGGGACAGGGGGTAGCCTACGAGCAGTACTTC. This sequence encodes CASSQGQGVAYEQYF.

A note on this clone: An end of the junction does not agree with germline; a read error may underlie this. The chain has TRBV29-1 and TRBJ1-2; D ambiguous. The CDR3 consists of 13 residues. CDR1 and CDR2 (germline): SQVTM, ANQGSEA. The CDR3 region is CSLEDGTNYGYTF. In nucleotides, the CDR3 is TGCAGCCTTGAGGACGGCACTAACTATGGCTACACCTTC.

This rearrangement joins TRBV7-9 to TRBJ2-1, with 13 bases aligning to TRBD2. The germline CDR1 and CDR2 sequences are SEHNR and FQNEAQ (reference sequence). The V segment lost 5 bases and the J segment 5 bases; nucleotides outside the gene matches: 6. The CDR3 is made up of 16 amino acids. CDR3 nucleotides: TGTGCCAGCAGCCAAGGGACTAGCGGGGTAGACAATGAGCAGTTCTTC. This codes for CASSQGTSGVDNEQFF.

The CDR3 region is CASGRQPLGNEKLFF. The CDR3 DNA sequence: TGTGCCAGCGGTCGCCAGCCTCTAGGGAATGAAAAACTGTTTTTT. The gene calls are TRBV6-1 and TRBJ1-4; D is uncertain. The germline V and J ends were trimmed by 8 bases and 5 bases, with 18 bases remaining between them. In germline, CDR1 is MNHNS, CDR2 SASEGT. This CDR3 comprises 15 residues.

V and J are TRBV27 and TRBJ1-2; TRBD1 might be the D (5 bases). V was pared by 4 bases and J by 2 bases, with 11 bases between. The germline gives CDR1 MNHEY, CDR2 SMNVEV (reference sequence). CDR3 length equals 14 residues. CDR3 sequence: CASSSGGGNYGYTF. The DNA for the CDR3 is TGTGCCAGCAGTTCCGGTGGGGGGAACTATGGCTACACCTTC.

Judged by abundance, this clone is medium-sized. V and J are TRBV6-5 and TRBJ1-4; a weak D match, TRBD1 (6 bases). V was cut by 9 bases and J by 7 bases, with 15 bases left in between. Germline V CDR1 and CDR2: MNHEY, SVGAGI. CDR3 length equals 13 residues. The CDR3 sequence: CASRRGGGEKLFF. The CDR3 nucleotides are TGTGCCAGTCGGCGGGGAGGGGGTGAAAAACTGTTTTTT.

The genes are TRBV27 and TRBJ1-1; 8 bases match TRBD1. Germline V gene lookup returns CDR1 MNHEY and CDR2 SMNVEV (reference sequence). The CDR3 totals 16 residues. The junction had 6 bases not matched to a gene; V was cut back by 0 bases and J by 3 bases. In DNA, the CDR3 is TGTGCCAGCAGTTTATCTCCGACAGGGGCGCACACTGAAGCTTTCTTT. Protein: CASSLSPTGAHTEAFF.

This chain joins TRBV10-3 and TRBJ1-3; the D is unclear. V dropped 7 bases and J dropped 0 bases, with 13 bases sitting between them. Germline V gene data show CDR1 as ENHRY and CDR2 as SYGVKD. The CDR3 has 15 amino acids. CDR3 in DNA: TGTGCCATCACGGCCGGCCTGGGCTCTGGAAACACCATATATTTT. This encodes CAITAGLGSGNTIYF.